The text below deals with one TCR beta chain. At one end, the junction sequence differs from germline, possibly due to a read error. TCR beta cDNA was reverse-transcribed from about 500 ng of total RNA. The reaction used a constant-region primer and ProtoScript II reverse transcriptase. Three nested multiplex PCR rounds, a slightly modified ARM-PCR, produced the libraries for TCR beta. TRBV1-TRBV30 forward primers paired with a C-beta reverse primer were used in the first two PCR rounds, which ran roughly 10 cycles each. TCRdb reprocessed the multiplex PCR reads with MiXCR, giving one entry per CDR3 protein. Of 100,000 to 150,000 distinct CDR3 sequences listed, roughly three fifths are singletons. From germline, CDR1 is SQVTM and CDR2 ANQGSEA. The CDR3 consists of 14 residues. This sample stems from a study of tumor-infiltrating lymphocytes in primary liver carcinoma. Bulk tissue was left unsorted, and RNA and DNA were co-extracted from 20-30 mg of it. There were five separate regions sampled from each tumor. Without exception, tumor samples held over 90% viable tumor cells.

This TCR derives from a woman in her sixties or seventies with primary liver carcinoma and hepatitis B virus infection. The specimen was liver tumor tissue from sampling region 3. Specified subset: tumor region T3, left-lateral pole. The chain uses TRBV29-1 and TRBJ2-7, with 7 bases matching TRBD2. The CDR3 protein is CSIALGASGYEHYF. In DNA form, the CDR3 reads TGCAGCATCGCCCTTGGGGCTAGCGGCTACGAGCATTACTTC.